The source of this T cell receptor (beta chain) is a study of graft-versus-host responses after intestinal transplantation. Overall study results and limits: Graft-versus-host to host-versus-graft clonal ratios in allografts were high in patients with graft-donor T cell macrochimerism.

Produced via immunoSEQ multiplex PCR; TCRdb's table is partial and in-frame only. The sample lists fewer than 100,000 clones; roughly 88% were seen once. CDR3 length: 13 residues. V lost 3 bases, J lost 1 base, and 6 bases lay in between. CDR1 is ENHRY and CDR2 is SYGVKD in the germline V gene. As concerns this clone: The antigen is unknown.

The source is a human patient who received an intestinal transplant, so some T cells may come from the graft donor. This chain connects TRBV10-3 to TRBJ1-1; D is unclear. Sequences were derived from PBMCs, sampled 255 days after intestinal transplant. CDR3 nucleotide sequence: TGTGCCATCAGTGACCCAGAGAACACTGAAGCTTTCTTT. This translates into CAISDPENTEAFF.